A selection of T cell receptor beta chains follows, all from one sample in a study of cytomegalovirus exposure and HLA in healthy donors. Some clones are missing from TCRdb's copy, which holds only in-frame ones; the method was immunoSEQ multiplex PCR. The sample lists some 150,000 clones, roughly 80% seen once, with roughly 1.6% in the top ten. The material sequenced was PBMCs. Receptors were obtained from a female donor in good health and CMV-seronegative. Both conserved end residues are part of each CDR3. Fields, in order: clone size, D gene, J gene, V gene, CDR3 DNA, CDR3 protein. The D gene is left open where the match is weak. Clone size, where shown, is once, few, many, or a class for clones that have expanded.

- - TRBJ1-5 TRBV30 TGTGCCTGGAGTGATACCCTAAACAATCAGCCCCAGCATTTT CAWSDTLNNQPQHF
few TRBD1 TRBJ1-2 TRBV7-9 TGTGCCAGCAGCTGGGGGACAGGGGGCAGCAACTATGGCTACACCTTC CASSWGTGGSNYGYTF
- - TRBJ1-2 TRBV19 TGTGCCAGTAGTATAGTCGGGACACCTAACTATGGCTACACCTTC CASSIVGTPNYGYTF
- - TRBJ2-4 TRBV21-1 TGTGCCAGCAGCGGCCCCCTCGGGACTAGCGGGGGGAGGGAAAACATTCAGTACTTC CASSGPLGTSGGRENIQYF
few - TRBJ1-1 TRBV7-3 TGTGCCAGCAGCTTCGGAGAGGGCGGTGAAGCTTTCTTT CASSFGEGGEAFF
- - TRBJ2-5 TRBV7-2 TGTGCCAGCAGCTTAGCGGGGACACAAGAGACCCAGTACTTC CASSLAGTQETQYF
- - TRBJ1-1 TRBV7-3 TGTGCCAGCAGCTTAACCGGGGACACTGAAGCTTTCTTT CASSLTGDTEAFF
once - TRBJ1-5 TRBV7-9 TGTGCCAGCAGCCCAGCGGGGGATTTGGGTCAGCCCCAGCATTTT CASSPAGDLGQPQHF
- - TRBJ2-7 TRBV27 TGTGCCAGCAGTTTATCGCACATATCCTACGAGCAGTACTTC CASSLSHISYEQYF
- - TRBJ2-3 TRBV5-1 TGCGCCAGCAGCCCACGTGGGGACTCACTTAGCACAGATACGCAGTATTTT CASSPRGDSLSTDTQYF
- TRBD1 TRBJ1-5 TRBV5-5 TGTGCCAGCAGCATGGAAGGGGGCGGGAATCAGCCCCAGCATTTT CASSMEGGGNQPQHF
- - TRBJ2-7 TRBV5-6 TGTGCCAGCAGCTTCTTGGACTTCTCCTACGAGCAGTACTTC CASSFLDFSYEQYF
few TRBD2 TRBJ2-3 TRBV9 TGTGCCAGCAGCGCAAAGACCTCTAGCGGCTACACAGATACGCAGTATTTT CASSAKTSSGYTDTQYF
few - TRBJ1-6 TRBV5-6 TGTGCCAGCACCCAGAGGGTAGGGAATTCACCCCTCCACTTT CASTQRVGNSPLHF
- - TRBJ1-2 TRBV5-1 TGCGCCAGCAGCTGGGACATGAACGGCTACACCTTC CASSWDMNGYTF
- TRBD1 TRBJ1-3 TRBV6-1 TGTGCCAGCAGTGGAGGACAGGGTATGGGCAACACCATATATTTT CASSGGQGMGNTIYF
once TRBD2 TRBJ2-7 TRBV9 TGTGCCAGCAGCGTAGCTTCGGGACTAGCGGGTGAGCAGTACTTC CASSVASGLAGEQYF
once - TRBJ2-1 TRBV7-2 TGTGCCAGCAGCTTAACTGGTAATAATGAGCAGTTCTTC CASSLTGNNEQFF
few TRBD1 TRBJ1-1 TRBV30 TGTGCCTGGAGTCCTGGGACAGGGAACACTGAAGCTTTCTTT CAWSPGTGNTEAFF
- TRBD1 TRBJ2-1 TRBV7-8 TGTGCCAGCAGCATCGACAGGGGGGCGGCGGGGGAGCAGTTCTTC CASSIDRGAAGEQFF
- TRBD1 TRBJ1-5 TRBV7-2 TGTGCCAGCAGCTTAGCGGGACAGGGGAACAATCAGCCCCAGCATTTT CASSLAGQGNNQPQHF
once TRBD2 TRBJ2-5 TRBV13 TGTGCCAGCAGCCTGCTAGGGACTAGCGGGAGGGAAGAGACCCAGTACTTC CASSLLGTSGREETQYF
- - TRBJ2-1 TRBV7-5 TGTGCCAGAAGCCCACGGACTAGCGGGAAGGTCGATGAGCAGTTCTTC CARSPRTSGKVDEQFF
- - TRBJ1-5 TRBV19 TGTGCCAGTAGTGGACCGACCGGGGTTGGCAATCAGCCCCAGCATTTT CASSGPTGVGNQPQHF
- - TRBJ1-1 TRBV10-1 TGCGCCAGCAGTGAGACAGGGTTGAGCACTGAAGCTTTCTTT CASSETGLSTEAFF
- - TRBJ2-3 TRBV28 TGTGCCAGCAGTTTCCCGATCGGGGAGAGCACAGATACGCAGTATTTT CASSFPIGESTDTQYF
- - TRBJ1-6 TRBV2 TGTGCCAGCAGTGAAGACAGGGTGATGAATTCACCCCTCCACTTT CASSEDRVMNSPLHF